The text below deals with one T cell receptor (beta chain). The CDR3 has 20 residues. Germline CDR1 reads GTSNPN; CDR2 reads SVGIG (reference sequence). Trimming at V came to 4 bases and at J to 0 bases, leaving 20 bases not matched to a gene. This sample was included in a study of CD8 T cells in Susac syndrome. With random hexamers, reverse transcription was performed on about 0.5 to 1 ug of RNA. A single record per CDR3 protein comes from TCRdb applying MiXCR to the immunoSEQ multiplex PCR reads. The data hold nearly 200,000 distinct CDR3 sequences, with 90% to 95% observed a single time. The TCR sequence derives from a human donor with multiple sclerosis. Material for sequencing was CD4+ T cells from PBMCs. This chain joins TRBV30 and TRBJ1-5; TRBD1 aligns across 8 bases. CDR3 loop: CAWIGKPGQVELNSNQPQHF. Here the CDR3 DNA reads TGTGCCTGGATCGGGAAACCGGGACAGGTTGAATTGAATAGCAATCAGCCCCAGCATTTT.